This TCR beta chain is drawn from a study of shared clonotypes between healthy human individuals. The CDR3 length is 13 residues. In germline, CDR1 is SEHNR, CDR2 FQNEAQ (reference sequence). The V end lost 2 bases, the J end lost 5 bases, and 7 bases lay between the germline ends. Unsorted PBMC DNA sequencing spanned ten immunoSEQ deep assay plates. Original analysis: ImmunoSEQ output held junction-only sequences without quality scores, so filtering differed. Assay: immunoSEQ multiplex PCR; the TCRdb copy retains only in-frame clones and omits some. Clone size and the V and J calls come from that table; the DNA yielded D and trimming. The sample lists about 460,000 clones, about 74% occurring once.

The V call is TRBV7-9, the J call TRBJ2-1; D not resolved. Sequenced sample: PBMCs. This TCR was sampled from a woman between 40 and 55 years old in good health. Some clones in this sample may be carry-over from other donors' samples. The chain's CDR3 is CASSLSRDNEQFF. Here the CDR3 DNA reads TGTGCCAGCAGCTTAAGTAGGGACAATGAGCAGTTCTTC.